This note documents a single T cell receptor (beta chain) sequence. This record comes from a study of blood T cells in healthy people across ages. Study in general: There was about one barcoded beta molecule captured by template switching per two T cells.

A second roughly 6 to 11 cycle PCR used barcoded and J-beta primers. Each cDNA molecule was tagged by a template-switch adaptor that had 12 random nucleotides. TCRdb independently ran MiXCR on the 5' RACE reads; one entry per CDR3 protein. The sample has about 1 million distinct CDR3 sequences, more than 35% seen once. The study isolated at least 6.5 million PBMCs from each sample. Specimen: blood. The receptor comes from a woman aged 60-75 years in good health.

The CDR3 DNA sequence: TGTGCCACTACGCCCCGGCGGGGCACTGAAGCTTTCTTT. This translates into CATTPRRGTEAFF. The chain combines TRBV6-5 with TRBJ1-1, with no clear D. The CDR3 length is 13 residues. Germline CDR1 MNHEY, CDR2 SVGAGI. V lost 10 bases to trimming and J lost 4 bases, with 16 bases between them.